This T cell receptor beta chain derives from a study of blood T cell repertoires in COVID-19. Looking at the study overall: Italy, Spain and the United States were the sources of the convalescent and acute COVID-19 samples. The analysed material was cDNA or gDNA that came from T cells, B-cell-depleted T cells, or PBMCs.

Under the authors' procedure: Amplifying reference gene primers gave estimates of nucleated cell counts. Sequencing was performed with immunoSEQ multiplex PCR; in TCRdb, only in-frame clones are kept and a portion is missing. D and trimming were read from the DNA, whereas the V and J calls and clone size are those reported in that table. Of about 87,000 clones in the sample, under 85% were seen once. Germline V gives CDR1 SGHRS, CDR2 YFSETQ. CDR3 length: 15 residues. J lost 3 bases, V lost 0 bases, and 5 bases had no gene match. Material: peripheral blood. The chain couples TRBV5-1 to TRBJ2-7; 8 bases line up with TRBD1. The TCR was taken from a woman in her sixties or seventies with acute or convalescent COVID-19. The CDR3 loop is CASSLALDRGYEQYF. CDR3 coding DNA: TGCGCCAGCAGCTTGGCCTTAGACAGGGGCTACGAGCAGTACTTC.